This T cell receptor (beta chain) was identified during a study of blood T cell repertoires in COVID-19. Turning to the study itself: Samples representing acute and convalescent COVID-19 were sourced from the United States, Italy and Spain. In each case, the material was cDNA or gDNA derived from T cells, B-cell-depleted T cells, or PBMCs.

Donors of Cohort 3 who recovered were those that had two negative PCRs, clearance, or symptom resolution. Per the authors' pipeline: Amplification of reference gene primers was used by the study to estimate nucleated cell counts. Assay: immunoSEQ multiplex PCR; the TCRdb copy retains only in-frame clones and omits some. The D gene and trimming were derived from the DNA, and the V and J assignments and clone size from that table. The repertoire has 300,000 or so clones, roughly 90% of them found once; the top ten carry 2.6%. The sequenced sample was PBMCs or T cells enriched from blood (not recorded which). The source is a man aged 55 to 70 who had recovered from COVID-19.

Written as DNA, the CDR3 is TGTGCCTGGAGGAAGGACAGGGAAATGACACACACCATATATTTT. Protein sequence: CAWRKDREMTHTIYF. The chain joins TRBV30 to TRBJ1-3; 8 positions agree with TRBD1. J was trimmed by 8 bases and V by 3 bases; bases with no gene match: 12. From germline, CDR1 is GTSNPN and CDR2 SVGIG (reference sequence). CDR3 length: 15 residues.